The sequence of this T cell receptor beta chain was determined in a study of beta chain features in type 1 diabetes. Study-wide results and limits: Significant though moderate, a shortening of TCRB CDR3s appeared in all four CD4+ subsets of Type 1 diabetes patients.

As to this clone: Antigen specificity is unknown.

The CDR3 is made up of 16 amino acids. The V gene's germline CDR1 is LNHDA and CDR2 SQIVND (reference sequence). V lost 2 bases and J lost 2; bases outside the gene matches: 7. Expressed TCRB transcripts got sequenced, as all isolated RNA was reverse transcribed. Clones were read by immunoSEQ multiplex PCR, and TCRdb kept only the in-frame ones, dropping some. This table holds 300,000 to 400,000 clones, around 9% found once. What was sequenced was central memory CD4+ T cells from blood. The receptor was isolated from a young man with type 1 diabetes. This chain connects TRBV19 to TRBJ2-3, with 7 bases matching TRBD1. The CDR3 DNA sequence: TGTGCCAGTAGTATACCTGGGACAGCACCCACAGATACGCAGTATTTT. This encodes CASSIPGTAPTDTQYF.